Presented here are 22 T cell receptor beta chains from one specimen sequenced in a study of blood T cell repertoires in COVID-19. Repertoires were generated with immunoSEQ multiplex PCR, while TCRdb's copy carries only in-frame clones and drops some. Of 350,000 or so clones listed, 88% are singletons. Material: PBMCs or T cells enriched from blood (not recorded which). The receptors were gathered from a woman aged 30 to 39 who had been exposed to COVID-19.

The V call is TRBV5-1, the J call TRBJ1-5; D gene unclear. V gave up 0 bases and J gave up 6 bases, with 10 bases separating them. This CDR3 spans 14 amino acids. CDR1 and CDR2 from the germline V gene are SGHRS and YFSETQ. CDR3 coding DNA: TGCGCCAGCAGCTTGGCCCCAGAGGGTCAGCCCCAGCATTTT. Protein product: CASSLAPEGQPQHF.

This chain links TRBV27 with TRBJ2-7; 10 bases align to TRBD1. V was pared by 5 bases and J by 3 bases, with 7 bases of the junction left unmatched. The CDR3 length is 15 residues. The germline gives CDR1 MNHEY, CDR2 SMNVEV (reference sequence). The DNA of the CDR3 is TGTGCCAGCAGTGACCCGGGACAGGGGCACTACGAGCAGTACTTC. It translates to CASSDPGQGHYEQYF.

The chain has TRBV11-2 and TRBJ2-3, with D unclear. The V end lost 1 base, the J end lost 5 bases, and 10 bases lay between the germline ends. Germline V gene sequence: CDR1 SGHAT, CDR2 FQNNGV. The CDR3 sequence is 14 residues long. This CDR3 is CASSLVWWQDTQYF. CDR3 sequence (DNA): TGTGCCAGCAGCTTAGTTTGGTGGCAAGATACGCAGTATTTT.

The table lists this clone with a count of one. The chain recombines TRBV3-1 (or the pseudogene TRBV3-2) with TRBJ1-6; 8 bases align to TRBD1. This CDR3 has 15 amino acids. CDR1 and CDR2 from the germline V gene are LGHDT and YNNKEL (reference sequence). After removal of 5 bases from V and 9 bases from J, the junction contained 9 bases not matched to a gene. Here the CDR3 reads CASSGQGFSGSPLHF. The CDR3 bases are TGTGCCAGCAGCGGACAGGGATTTTCAGGTTCACCCCTCCACTTT.

This chain links TRBV6-5 with TRBJ1-2, with TRBD1 matching 12 bases. Trimming at V came to 9 bases and at J to 4 bases, leaving 6 bases not matched to a gene. The CDR3 runs 14 residues. The germline CDR1 and CDR2 sequences are MNHEY and SVGAGI. CDR3 sequence (DNA): TGTGCCAGTCGCTGGGACAGGGGGCCCTATGGCTACACCTTC. It codes for CASRWDRGPYGYTF.

This chain links TRBV5-1 with TRBJ1-4; 8 bases align to TRBD1. CDR1 and CDR2 (germline): SGHRS, YFSETQ. CDR3 length equals 14 residues. J was trimmed by 7 bases and V by 2 bases; bases with no gene match: 4. The CDR3 spells CASSFGQGAEKLFF. DNA for the CDR3: TGCGCCAGCAGCTTCGGACAGGGAGCTGAAAAACTGTTTTTT.

V gene TRBV15 combines with J gene TRBJ1-5; a possible D gene is TRBD1 (5 bases). Trimming stripped 3 bases from V and 0 bases from J, with 9 bases between. The CDR3 sequence is 15 residues long. CDR1 is LNHNV, CDR2 YYDKDF, per germline (reference sequence). CDR3 in amino acids: CATSREGYSNQPQHF. In DNA, the CDR3 is TGTGCCACCAGCAGGGAGGGGTATAGCAATCAGCCCCAGCATTTT. Full variable domain (remainder filled in from reference TRBV15 and TRBJ1-5): DAMVIQNPRYQVTQFGKPVTLSCSQTLNHNVMYWYQQKSSQAPKLLFHYYDKDFNNEADTPDNFQSRRPNTSFCFLDIRSPGLGDTAMYLCATSREGYSNQPQHFGDGTRLSIL.

This rearrangement joins TRBV7-6 to TRBJ2-7; a possible D gene is TRBD2 (6 bases). Germline V CDR1 and CDR2: SGHVS, FNYEAQ. Trimming took off 2 bases at V and 6 bases at J, with 14 bases between the two ends. The CDR3 contains 14 residues. The CDR3 DNA sequence: TGTGCCAGCAGCTTAATCGGCGGGACGGGCGAGCAGTACTTC. Amino acids: CASSLIGGTGEQYF.

J is TRBJ2-3 and V is TRBV30; 9 positions match TRBD2. V dropped 2 bases and J dropped 2; count of bases not matched to a gene: 17. The CDR3 has 19 amino acids. Germline values: CDR1 GTSNPN, CDR2 SVGIG (reference sequence). DNA for the CDR3: TGTGCCTGGAGTCTTAAGTGGCGGGAGGGCCCTCCCCTCACAGATACGCAGTATTTT. Translating it yields CAWSLKWREGPPLTDTQYF.

The V gene is TRBV18, the J gene TRBJ2-1, with D maybe TRBD1 (6 bases). The CDR3 has 17 residues. The ends were cut back, 3 bases at V and 1 base at J, with 16 bases in the middle. Germline CDR1 and CDR2: KGHSH and LQKENI. CDR3 sequence: CASSPLHGGSSYNEQFF. The CDR3 region has the DNA TGTGCCAGCTCACCGCTACATGGGGGCAGTTCCTACAATGAGCAGTTCTTC.

The rearrangement links TRBV3-1 (or the pseudogene TRBV3-2) to TRBJ2-5, with D tentatively TRBD2 (7 bases). V gave up 2 bases and J gave up 4 bases, with 14 bases separating them. The CDR3 is 15 amino acids. Germline V gives CDR1 LGHDT, CDR2 YNNKEL (reference sequence). CDR3 bases: TGTGCCAGCAGCCAAATGGAGGGGGGGGGAGAGACCCAGTACTTC. This sequence encodes CASSQMEGGGETQYF.

DNA of the CDR3: TGTGCCAGCAGCTCCGGACAGGGCTTCGGAGGCTACACCTTC. Translation gives CASSSGQGFGGYTF. This sequence joins TRBV5-5 and TRBJ1-2; TRBD1 agrees at 8 bases. Trimming cost V 3 bases and J 8 bases; bases outside gene matches: 9. From germline, CDR1 is SGHKS and CDR2 YYEKEE (reference sequence). This CDR3 is 14 amino acids long. The full variable domain, its missing parts supplied by reference TRBV5-5 and TRBJ1-2, is DAGVTQSPTHLIKTRGQQVTLRCSPISGHKSVSWYQQVLGQGPQFIFQYYEKEERGRGNFPDRFSARQFPNYSSELNVNALLLGDSALYLCASSSGQGFGGYTFGSGTRLTVV.

The J gene is TRBJ2-3, the V gene TRBV5-3; weak D call: TRBD1 (6 bases). TRBV5-3 is reported as an ORF; its role is uncertain. This CDR3 comprises 19 residues. With 1 base removed from V and 2 bases from J, the gap between germline ends came to 23 bases. The CDR3 sequence is CARSLYRRPDRPITDTQYF. CDR3 DNA sequence: TGTGCCAGAAGCTTGTATCGGAGGCCAGACAGGCCGATCACAGATACGCAGTATTTT.

The CDR3 DNA sequence: TGCAGTGCTAGTGGACAGGGGTCAGGTGAAAAACTGTTTTTT. Translated: CSASGQGSGEKLFF. The chain is built from TRBV20-1 and TRBJ1-4; 9 bases map to TRBD1. The CDR3 is 14 amino acids. Germline values: CDR1 DFQATT, CDR2 SNEGSKA (reference sequence). V was clipped by 3 bases and J by 7 bases; unmatched bases: 6.

This chain connects TRBV5-1 to TRBJ1-2; TRBD1 is a possible D gene (5 bases). From germline, CDR1 is SGHRS and CDR2 YFSETQ. V was trimmed by 6 bases and J by 5 bases, leaving 14 bases between them. The length of the CDR3 is 13 residues. The CDR3 DNA reads TGCGCCAGCAAACCAGGGATGGGGTATGGCTACACCTTC. Protein sequence: CASKPGMGYGYTF.

V gene TRBV9 combines with J gene TRBJ2-7; TRBD1 matches 10 bases. This CDR3 has 14 amino acids. Germline CDR1 SGDLS, CDR2 YYNGEE. V dropped 3 bases and J dropped 5; count of bases not matched to a gene: 5. The CDR3 nucleotides are TGTGCCAGCAGCGGGGACAGGGGAGTACACGAGCAGTACTTC. This gives the protein CASSGDRGVHEQYF. The entire variable domain, with the rest obtained from reference TRBV9 and TRBJ2-7, is as follows: DSGVTQTPKHLITATGQRVTLRCSPRSGDLSVYWYQQSLDQGLQFLIQYYNGEERAKGNILERFSAQQFPDLHSELNLSSLELGDSALYFCASSGDRGVHEQYFGPGTRLTVT.

The chain has TRBV28 and TRBJ1-5; D not certain. V was pared by 2 bases and J by 3 bases, with 8 bases between. The germline V gene encodes CDR1 MDHEN and CDR2 SYDVKM. The CDR3 runs 14 residues. The CDR3 spells CASSLLQANQPQHF. The CDR3 coding sequence is TGTGCCAGCAGTTTACTTCAAGCCAATCAGCCCCAGCATTTT.

The chain uses TRBV7-2 and TRBJ2-5; possible D gene TRBD1, 5 bases. This CDR3 region has 14 residues. Per germline, CDR1 SGHTA and CDR2 FQGNSA. Trimming stripped 3 bases from V and 5 bases from J, with 13 bases between. CDR3 sequence: CASSFRGMSETQYF. The CDR3 DNA sequence: TGTGCCAGCAGCTTTAGGGGCATGAGTGAGACCCAGTACTTC.

The V call is TRBV10-1, the J call TRBJ2-1, with D maybe TRBD1 (6 bases). Germline-derived CDR1 and CDR2 are WNHNN and SYGVQD (reference sequence). CDR3 length: 16 amino acids. V lost 0 bases to trimming and J lost 3 bases, with 12 bases between them. CDR3 nucleotides: TGCGCCAGCAGTGAGTCGAGGGGGACCCTCTACAATGAGCAGTTCTTC. Translated, it gives CASSESRGTLYNEQFF.

V gene TRBV18 combines with J gene TRBJ1-2; D is undetermined. The germline CDR1 and CDR2 sequences are KGHSH and LQKENI. This CDR3 comprises 15 residues. V lost 6 bases and J 2 bases, leaving 16 bases between the germline ends. The CDR3 sequence: CASSPGRDGNYGYTF. The CDR3 DNA follows: TGTGCCAGCTCCCCGGGGAGAGACGGGAACTATGGCTACACCTTC. Together with reference TRBV18 and TRBJ1-2, the CDR3 gives the full variable domain: NAGVMQNPRHLVRRRGQEARLRCSPMKGHSHVYWYRQLPEEGLKFMVYLQKENIIDESGMPKERFSAEFPKEGPSILRIQQVVRGDSAAYFCASSPGRDGNYGYTFGSGTRLTVV.

This rearrangement joins TRBV7-8 to TRBJ2-7; 9 bases fit TRBD1. The CDR3 has 16 amino acids. V lost 1 base to trimming and J lost 2 bases; unmatched junction nucleotides: 6. Germline CDR1 reads SGHVS; CDR2 reads FQNEAQ. CDR3 nucleotide sequence: TGTGCCAGCAGCTTAGTCGGGACAGGGCCCACCTACGAGCAGTACTTC. This gives the protein CASSLVGTGPTYEQYF.

This chain links TRBV5-1 with TRBJ2-1; 7 positions match TRBD1. This CDR3 is 16 amino acids long. J lost 4 bases, V lost 4 bases, and 11 bases had no gene match. Germline lookup yields CDR1 SGHRS and CDR2 YFSETQ. The DNA for the CDR3 is TGCGCCAGCAGCCTTGTTGGGGGACAGAGTTACAATGAGCAGTTCTTC. Residues: CASSLVGGQSYNEQFF.